Sequencing of this T cell receptor (beta chain) was carried out in a study of blood T cell repertoires in COVID-19. Authors' methods: Researchers report that nucleated cell counts were estimated from reference gene primer amplification. Sequencing used immunoSEQ multiplex PCR; TCRdb keeps in-frame clones, though not all of them. V and J calls and clone size are those listed in that table; D and trimming were worked out from the DNA. The table shows 100,000 to 120,000 clones, with roughly 80% occurring only once. This CDR3 is 14 amino acids long. Per the germline V gene, CDR1 is MNHNY and CDR2 is SVGAGI (reference sequence). Trimming pared 6 bases from V and 1 base from J, leaving 12 bases between.

The J gene is TRBJ1-1, the V gene TRBV6-6; maybe TRBD1 (6 bases). Sample: peripheral blood. The TCR was taken from a woman in her 70s with acute or convalescent COVID-19. This CDR3 is CASRGGGENTEAFF. In DNA form, the CDR3 reads TGTGCCAGCAGGGGAGGGGGAGAGAACACTGAAGCTTTCTTT.